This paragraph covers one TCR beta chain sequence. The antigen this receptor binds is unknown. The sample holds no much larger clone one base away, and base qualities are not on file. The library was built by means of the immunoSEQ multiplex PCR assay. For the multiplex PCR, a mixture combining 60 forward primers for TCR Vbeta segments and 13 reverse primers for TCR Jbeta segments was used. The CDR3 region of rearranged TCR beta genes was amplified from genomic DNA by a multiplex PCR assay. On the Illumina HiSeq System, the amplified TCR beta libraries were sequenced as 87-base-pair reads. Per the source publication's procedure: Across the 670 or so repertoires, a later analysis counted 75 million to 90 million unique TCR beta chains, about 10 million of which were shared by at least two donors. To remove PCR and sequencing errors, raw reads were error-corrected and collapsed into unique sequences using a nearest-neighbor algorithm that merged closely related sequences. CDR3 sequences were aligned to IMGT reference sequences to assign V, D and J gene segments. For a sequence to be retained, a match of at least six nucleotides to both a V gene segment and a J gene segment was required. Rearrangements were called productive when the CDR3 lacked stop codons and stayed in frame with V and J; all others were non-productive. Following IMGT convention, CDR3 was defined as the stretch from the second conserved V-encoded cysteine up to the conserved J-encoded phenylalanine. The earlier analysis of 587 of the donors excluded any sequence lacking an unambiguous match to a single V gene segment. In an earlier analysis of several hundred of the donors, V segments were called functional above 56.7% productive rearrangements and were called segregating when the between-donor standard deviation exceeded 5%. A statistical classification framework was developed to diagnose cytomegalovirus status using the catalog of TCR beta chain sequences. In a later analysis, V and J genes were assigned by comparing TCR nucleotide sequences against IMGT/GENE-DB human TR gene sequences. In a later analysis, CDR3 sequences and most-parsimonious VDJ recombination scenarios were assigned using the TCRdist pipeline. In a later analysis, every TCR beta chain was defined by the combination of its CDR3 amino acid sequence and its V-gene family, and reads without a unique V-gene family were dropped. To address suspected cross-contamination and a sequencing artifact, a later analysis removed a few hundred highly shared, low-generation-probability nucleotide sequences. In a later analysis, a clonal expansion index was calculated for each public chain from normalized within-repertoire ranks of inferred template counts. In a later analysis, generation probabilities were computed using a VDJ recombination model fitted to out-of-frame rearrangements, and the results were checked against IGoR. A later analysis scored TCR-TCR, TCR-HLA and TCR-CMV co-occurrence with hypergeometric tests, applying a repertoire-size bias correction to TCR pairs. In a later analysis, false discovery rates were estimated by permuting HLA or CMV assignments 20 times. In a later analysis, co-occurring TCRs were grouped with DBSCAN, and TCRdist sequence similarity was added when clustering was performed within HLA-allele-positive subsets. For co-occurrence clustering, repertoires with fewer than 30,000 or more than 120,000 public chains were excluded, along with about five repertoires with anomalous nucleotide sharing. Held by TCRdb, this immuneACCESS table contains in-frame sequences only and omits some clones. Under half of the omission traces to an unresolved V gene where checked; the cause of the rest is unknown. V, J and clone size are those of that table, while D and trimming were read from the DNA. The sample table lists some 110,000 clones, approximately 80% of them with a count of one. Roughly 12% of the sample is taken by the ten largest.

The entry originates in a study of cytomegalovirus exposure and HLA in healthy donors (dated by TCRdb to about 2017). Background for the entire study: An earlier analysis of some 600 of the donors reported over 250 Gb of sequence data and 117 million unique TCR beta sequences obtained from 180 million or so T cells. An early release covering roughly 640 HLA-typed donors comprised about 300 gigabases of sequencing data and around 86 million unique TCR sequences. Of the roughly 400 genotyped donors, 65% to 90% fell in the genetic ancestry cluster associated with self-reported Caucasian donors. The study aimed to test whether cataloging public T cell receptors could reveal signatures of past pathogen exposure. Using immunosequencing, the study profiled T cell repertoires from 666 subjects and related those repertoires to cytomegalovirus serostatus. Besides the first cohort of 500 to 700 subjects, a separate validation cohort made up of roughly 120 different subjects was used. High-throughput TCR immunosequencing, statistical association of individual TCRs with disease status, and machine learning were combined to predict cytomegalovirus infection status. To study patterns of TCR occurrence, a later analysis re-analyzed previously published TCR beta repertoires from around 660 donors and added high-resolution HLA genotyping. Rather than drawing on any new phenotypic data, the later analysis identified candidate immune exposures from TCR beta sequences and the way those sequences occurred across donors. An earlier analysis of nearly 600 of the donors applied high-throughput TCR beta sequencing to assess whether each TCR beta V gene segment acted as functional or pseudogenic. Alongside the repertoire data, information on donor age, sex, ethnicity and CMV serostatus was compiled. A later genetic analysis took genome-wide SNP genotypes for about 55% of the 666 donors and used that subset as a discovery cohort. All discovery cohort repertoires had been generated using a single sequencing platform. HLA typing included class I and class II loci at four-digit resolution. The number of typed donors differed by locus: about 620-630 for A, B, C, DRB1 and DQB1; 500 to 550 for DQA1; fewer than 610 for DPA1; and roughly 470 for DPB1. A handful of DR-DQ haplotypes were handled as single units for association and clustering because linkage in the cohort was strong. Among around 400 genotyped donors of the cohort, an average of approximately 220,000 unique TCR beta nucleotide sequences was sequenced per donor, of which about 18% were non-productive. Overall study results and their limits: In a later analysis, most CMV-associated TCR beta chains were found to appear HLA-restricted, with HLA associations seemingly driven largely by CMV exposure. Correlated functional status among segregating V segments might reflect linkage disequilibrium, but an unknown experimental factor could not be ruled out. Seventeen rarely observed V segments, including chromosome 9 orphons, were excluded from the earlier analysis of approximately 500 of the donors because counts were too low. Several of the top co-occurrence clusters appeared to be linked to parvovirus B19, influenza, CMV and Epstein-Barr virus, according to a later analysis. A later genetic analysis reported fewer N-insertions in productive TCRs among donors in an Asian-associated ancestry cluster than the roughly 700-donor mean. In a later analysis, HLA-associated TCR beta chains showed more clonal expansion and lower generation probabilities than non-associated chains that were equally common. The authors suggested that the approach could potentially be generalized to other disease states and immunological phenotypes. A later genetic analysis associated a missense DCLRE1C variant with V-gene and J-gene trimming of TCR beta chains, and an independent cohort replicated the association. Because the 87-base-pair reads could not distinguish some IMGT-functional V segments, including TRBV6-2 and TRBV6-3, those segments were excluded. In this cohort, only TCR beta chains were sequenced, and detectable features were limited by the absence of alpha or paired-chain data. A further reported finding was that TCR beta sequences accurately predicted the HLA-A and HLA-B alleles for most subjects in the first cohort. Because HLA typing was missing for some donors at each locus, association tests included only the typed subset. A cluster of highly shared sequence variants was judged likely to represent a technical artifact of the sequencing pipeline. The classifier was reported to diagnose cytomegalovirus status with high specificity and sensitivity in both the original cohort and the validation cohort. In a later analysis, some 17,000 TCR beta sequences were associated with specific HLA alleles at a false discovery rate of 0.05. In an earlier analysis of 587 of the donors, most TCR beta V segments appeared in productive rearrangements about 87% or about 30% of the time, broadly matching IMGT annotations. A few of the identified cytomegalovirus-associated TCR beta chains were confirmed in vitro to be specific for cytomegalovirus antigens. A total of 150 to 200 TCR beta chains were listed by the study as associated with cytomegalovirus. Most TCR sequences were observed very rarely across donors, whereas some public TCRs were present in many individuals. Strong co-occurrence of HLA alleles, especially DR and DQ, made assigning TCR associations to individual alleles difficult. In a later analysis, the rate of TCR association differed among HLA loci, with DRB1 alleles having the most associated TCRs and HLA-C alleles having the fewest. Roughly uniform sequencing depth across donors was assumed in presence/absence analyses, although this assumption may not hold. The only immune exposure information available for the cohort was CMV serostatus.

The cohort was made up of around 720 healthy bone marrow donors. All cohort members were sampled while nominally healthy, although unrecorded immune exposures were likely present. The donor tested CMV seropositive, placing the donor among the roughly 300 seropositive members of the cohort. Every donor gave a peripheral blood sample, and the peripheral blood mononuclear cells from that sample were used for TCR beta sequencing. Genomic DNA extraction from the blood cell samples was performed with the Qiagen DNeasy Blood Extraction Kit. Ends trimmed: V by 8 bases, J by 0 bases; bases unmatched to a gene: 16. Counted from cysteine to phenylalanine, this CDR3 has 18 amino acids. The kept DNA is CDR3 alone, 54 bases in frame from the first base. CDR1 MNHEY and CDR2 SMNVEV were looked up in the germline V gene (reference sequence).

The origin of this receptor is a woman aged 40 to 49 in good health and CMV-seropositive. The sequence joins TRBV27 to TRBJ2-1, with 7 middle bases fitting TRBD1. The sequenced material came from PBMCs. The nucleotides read TGTGCCAGCTCTATACAGGGGCAATCCCCCCGCTCCTACAATGAGCAGTTCTTC. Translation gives CASSIQGQSPRSYNEQFF.